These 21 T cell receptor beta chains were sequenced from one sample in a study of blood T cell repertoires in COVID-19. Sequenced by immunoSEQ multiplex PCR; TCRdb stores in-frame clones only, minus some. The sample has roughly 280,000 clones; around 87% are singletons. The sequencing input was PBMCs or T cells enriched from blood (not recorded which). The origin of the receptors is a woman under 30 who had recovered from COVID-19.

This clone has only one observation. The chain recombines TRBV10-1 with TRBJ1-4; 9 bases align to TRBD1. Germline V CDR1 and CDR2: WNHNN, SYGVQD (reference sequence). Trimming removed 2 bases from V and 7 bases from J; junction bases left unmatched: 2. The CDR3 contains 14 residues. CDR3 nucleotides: TGCGCCAGCAGTGAGACAGGGGGCGGTGAAAAACTGTTTTTT. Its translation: CASSETGGGEKLFF.

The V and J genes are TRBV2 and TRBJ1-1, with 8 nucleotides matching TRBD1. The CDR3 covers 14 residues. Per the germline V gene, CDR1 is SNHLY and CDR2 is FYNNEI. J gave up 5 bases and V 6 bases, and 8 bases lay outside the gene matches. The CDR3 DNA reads TGTGCCAGCAGCCCGGACAGGGCGGGGACTGAAGCTTTCTTT. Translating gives CASSPDRAGTEAFF.

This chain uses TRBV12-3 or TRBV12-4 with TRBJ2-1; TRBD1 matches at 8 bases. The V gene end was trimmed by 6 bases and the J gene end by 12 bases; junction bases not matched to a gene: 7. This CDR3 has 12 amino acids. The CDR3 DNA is TGTGCCAGCAGGCGAACAGGGGGACGGCAGTTCTTC. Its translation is CASRRTGGRQFF.

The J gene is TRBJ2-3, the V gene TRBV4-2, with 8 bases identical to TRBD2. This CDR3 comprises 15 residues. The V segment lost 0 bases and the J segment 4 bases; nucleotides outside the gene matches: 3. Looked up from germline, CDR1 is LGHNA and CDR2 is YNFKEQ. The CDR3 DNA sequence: TGTGCCAGCAGCCAAGAGTACGGGGGGGCAGATACGCAGTATTTT. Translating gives CASSQEYGGADTQYF.

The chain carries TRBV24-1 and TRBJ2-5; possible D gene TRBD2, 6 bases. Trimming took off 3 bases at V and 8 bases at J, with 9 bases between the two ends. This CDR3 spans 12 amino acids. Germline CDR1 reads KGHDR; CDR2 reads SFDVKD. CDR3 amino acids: CATSDVGGTQYF. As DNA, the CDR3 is TGTGCCACCAGTGATGTGGGGGGTACCCAGTACTTC.

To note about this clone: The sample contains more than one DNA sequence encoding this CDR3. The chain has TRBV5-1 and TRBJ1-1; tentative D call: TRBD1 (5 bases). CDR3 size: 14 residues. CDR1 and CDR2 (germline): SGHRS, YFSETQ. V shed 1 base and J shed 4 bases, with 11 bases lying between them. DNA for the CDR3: TGCGCCAGCAGCTTGTGGGGGGAGGGCACTGAAGCTTTCTTT. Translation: CASSLWGEGTEAFF. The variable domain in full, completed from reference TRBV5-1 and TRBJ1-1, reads KAGVTQTPRYLIKTRGQQVTLSCSPISGHRSVSWYQQTPGQGLQFLFEYFSETQRNKGNFPGRFSGRQFSNSRSEMNVSTLELGDSALYLCASSLWGEGTEAFFGQGTRLTVV.

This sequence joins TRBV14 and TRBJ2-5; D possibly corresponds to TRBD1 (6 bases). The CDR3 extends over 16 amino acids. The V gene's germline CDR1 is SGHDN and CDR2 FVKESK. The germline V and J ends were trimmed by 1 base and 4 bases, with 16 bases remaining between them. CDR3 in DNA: TGTGCCAGCAGCCAAGCGTTAAGTTGGGGGCTAGAGACCCAGTACTTC. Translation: CASSQALSWGLETQYF.

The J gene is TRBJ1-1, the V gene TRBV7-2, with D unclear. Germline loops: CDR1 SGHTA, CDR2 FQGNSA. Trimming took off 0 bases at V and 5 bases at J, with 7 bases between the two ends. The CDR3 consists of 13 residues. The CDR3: CASSLATVTEAFF. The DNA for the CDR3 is TGTGCCAGCAGCTTAGCCACAGTGACTGAAGCTTTCTTT.

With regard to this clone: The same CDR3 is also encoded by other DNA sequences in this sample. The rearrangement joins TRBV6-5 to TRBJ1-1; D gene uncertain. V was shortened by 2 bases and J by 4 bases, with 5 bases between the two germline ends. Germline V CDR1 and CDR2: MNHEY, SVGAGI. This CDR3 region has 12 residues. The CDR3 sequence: CASSYGGTEAFF. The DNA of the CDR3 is TGTGCCAGCAGTTACGGAGGCACTGAAGCTTTCTTT.

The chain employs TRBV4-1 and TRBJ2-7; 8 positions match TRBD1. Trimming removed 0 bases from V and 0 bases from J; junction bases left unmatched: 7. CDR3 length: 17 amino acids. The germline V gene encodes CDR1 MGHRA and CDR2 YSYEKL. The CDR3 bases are TGCGCCAGCAGCCAAGATCCGGACAGGGCGAACTCCTACGAGCAGTACTTC. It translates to CASSQDPDRANSYEQYF.

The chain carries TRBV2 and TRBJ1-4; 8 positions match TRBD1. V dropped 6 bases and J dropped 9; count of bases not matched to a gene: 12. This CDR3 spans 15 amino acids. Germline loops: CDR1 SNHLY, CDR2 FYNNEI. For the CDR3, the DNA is TGTGCCAGCAGAGCACCCGGGACAGGTGTTCAAAAACTGTTTTTT. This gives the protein CASRAPGTGVQKLFF.

The CDR3 is CASSQGRGHTDTQYF. Written as DNA, the CDR3 is TGCGCCAGCAGCCAAGGGCGGGGCCACACAGATACGCAGTATTTT. The chain links TRBV4-1 to TRBJ2-3; possible D gene TRBD2, 6 bases. In germline, CDR1 is MGHRA, CDR2 YSYEKL. The length of the CDR3 is 15 residues. The ends were cut back, 1 base at V and 2 bases at J, with 10 bases in the middle.

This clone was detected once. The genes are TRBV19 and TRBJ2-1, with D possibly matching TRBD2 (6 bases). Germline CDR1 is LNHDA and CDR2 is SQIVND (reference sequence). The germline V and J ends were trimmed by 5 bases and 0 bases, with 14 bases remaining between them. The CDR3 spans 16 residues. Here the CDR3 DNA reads TGTGCCAGTAGTCCCCTGGCGGGGAGCTCCTACAATGAGCAGTTCTTC. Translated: CASSPLAGSSYNEQFF. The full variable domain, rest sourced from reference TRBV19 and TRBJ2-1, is DGGITQSPKYLFRKEGQNVTLSCEQNLNHDAMYWYRQDPGQGLRLIYYSQIVNDFQKGDIAEGYSVSREKKESFPLTVTSAQKNPTAFYLCASSPLAGSSYNEQFFGPGTRLTVL.

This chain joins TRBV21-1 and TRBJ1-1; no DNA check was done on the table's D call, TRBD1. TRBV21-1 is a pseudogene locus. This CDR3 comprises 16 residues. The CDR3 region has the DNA TGTGCCAGCAGCAAAAGTGCAGGGGGCGGGAACACTGAAGCTTTCTTT. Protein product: CASSKSAGGGNTEAFF.

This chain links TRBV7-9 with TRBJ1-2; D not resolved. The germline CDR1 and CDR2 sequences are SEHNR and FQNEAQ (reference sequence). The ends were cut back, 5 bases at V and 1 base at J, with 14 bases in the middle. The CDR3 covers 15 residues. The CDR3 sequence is CASSRGRYDNYGYTF. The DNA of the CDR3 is TGTGCCAGCAGCCGCGGGAGGTATGATAACTATGGCTACACCTTC.

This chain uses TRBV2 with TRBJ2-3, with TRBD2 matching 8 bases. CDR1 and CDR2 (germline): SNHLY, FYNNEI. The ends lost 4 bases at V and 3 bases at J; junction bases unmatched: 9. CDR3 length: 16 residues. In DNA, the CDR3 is TGTGCCAGCAGTGGCAGCGGGGGCATCGAGACAGATACGCAGTATTTT. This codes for CASSGSGGIETDTQYF.

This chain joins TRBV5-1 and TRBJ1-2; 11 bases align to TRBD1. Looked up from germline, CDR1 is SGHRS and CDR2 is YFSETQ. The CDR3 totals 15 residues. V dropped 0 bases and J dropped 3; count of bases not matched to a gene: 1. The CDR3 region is CASSLGTGGDYGYTF. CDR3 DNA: TGCGCCAGCAGCTTGGGGACAGGGGGCGACTATGGCTACACCTTC.

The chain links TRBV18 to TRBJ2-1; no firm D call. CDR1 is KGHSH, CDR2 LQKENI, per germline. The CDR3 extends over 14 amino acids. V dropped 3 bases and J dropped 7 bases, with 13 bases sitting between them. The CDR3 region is CASSPGPVENEQFF. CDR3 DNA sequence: TGTGCCAGCTCACCTGGGCCCGTAGAGAATGAGCAGTTCTTC.

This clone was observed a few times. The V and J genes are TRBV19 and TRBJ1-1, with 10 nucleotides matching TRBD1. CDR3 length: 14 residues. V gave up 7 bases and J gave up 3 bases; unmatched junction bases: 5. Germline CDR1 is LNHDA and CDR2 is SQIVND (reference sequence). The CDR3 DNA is TGTGCCAGTACCCGGGACAGGGGTTACACTGAAGCTTTCTTT. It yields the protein CASTRDRGYTEAFF.

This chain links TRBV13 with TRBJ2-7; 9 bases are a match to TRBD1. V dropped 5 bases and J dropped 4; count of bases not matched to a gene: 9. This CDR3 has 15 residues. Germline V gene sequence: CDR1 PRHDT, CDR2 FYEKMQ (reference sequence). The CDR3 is CASSLFGTGSYEQYF. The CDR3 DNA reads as TGTGCCAGCAGCCTCTTCGGGACAGGGAGTTACGAGCAGTACTTC.

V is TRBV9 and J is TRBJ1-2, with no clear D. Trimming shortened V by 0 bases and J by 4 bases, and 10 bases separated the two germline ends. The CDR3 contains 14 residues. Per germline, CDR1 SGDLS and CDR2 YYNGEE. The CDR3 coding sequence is TGTGCCAGCAGCGTAGACCCGGAGTCCTATGGCTACACCTTC. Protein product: CASSVDPESYGYTF.